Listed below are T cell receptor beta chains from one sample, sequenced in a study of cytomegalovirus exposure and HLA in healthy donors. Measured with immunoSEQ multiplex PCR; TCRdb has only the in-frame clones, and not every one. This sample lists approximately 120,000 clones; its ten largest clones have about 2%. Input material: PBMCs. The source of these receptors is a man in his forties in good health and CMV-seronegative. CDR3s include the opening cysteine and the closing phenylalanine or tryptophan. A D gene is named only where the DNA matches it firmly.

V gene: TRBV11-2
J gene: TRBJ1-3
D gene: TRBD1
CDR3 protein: CASSFGTVSGNTIYF
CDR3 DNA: TGTGCCAGCAGCTTCGGGACAGTCTCTGGAAACACCATATATTTT

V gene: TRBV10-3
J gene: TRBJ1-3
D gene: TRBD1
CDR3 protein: CAIRTDRGQDTIYF
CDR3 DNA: TGTGCCATCAGGACAGACAGGGGACAAGACACCATATATTTT

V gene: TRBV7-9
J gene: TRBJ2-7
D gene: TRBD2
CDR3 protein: CASSLASGTGEQYF
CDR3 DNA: TGTGCCAGCAGCTTAGCGAGCGGGACGGGCGAGCAGTACTTC

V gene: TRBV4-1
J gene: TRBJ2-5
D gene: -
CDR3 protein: CASSHTSGGKETQYF
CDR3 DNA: TGCGCCAGCAGCCATACTTCTGGCGGGAAAGAGACCCAGTACTTC

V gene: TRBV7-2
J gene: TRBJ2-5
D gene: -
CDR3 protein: CASSLAPGETQYF
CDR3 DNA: TGTGCCAGCAGCTTAGCGCCAGGAGAGACCCAGTACTTC

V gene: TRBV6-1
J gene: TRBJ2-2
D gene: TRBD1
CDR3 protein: CASRGQVSNTGELFF
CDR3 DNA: TGTGCCAGCAGGGGACAGGTCTCGAACACCGGGGAGCTGTTTTTT

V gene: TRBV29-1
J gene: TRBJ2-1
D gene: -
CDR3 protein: CSVEGPPSGNEQFF
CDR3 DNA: TGCAGCGTTGAAGGACCCCCGTCGGGCAATGAGCAGTTCTTC

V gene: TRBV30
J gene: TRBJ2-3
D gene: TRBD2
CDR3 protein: CAGRASGSPAPYF
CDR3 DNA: TGTGCCGGCCGGGCTAGCGGGAGCCCCGCTCCGTATTTT

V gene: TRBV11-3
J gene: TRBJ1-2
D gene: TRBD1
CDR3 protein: CASSPRQGAGGYTF
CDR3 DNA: TGTGCCAGCAGCCCCAGACAGGGGGCAGGAGGCTACACCTTC

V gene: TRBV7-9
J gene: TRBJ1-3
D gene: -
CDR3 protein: CASSLEIVGRSGNTIYF
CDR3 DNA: TGTGCCAGCAGCTTAGAGATTGTTGGGCGCTCTGGAAACACCATATATTTT

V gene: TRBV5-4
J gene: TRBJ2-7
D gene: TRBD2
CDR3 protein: CASSFGGIPPFEQYF
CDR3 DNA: TGTGCCAGCAGCTTCGGGGGGATCCCCCCATTCGAGCAGTACTTC

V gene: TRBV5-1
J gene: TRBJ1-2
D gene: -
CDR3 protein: CASSLVSGQSINYGYTF
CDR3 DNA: TGCGCCAGCAGCTTGGTCTCAGGGCAAAGTATTAACTATGGCTACACCTTC

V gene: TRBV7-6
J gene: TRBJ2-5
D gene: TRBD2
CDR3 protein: CASSFAGEPETQYF
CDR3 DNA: TGTGCCAGCAGCTTTGCGGGAGAGCCAGAGACCCAGTACTTC

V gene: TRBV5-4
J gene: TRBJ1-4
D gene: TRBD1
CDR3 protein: CASSTSTGQPNEKLFF
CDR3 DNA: TGTGCCAGCAGCACGAGCACGGGACAGCCTAATGAAAAACTGTTTTTT

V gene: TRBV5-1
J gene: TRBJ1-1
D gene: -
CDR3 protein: CASRRQLNTEAFF
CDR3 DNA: TGCGCCAGCCGAAGACAGTTGAACACTGAAGCTTTCTTT

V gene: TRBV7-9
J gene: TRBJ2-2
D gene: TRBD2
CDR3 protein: CASGEIGTSERGAGELFF
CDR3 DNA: TGTGCCAGCGGAGAGATCGGGACTAGCGAAAGGGGAGCCGGGGAGCTGTTTTTT

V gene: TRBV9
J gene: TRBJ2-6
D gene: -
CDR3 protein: CASSVGESSGANVLTF
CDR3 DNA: TGTGCCAGCAGCGTAGGTGAGAGTTCGGGGGCCAACGTCCTGACTTTC

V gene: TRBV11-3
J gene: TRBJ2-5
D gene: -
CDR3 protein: CASSLGANQETQYF
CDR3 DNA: TGTGCCAGCAGCTTAGGCGCTAACCAAGAGACCCAGTACTTC

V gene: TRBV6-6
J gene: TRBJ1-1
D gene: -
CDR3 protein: CASTIRGTEAFF
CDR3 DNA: TGTGCCAGCACGATCAGAGGCACTGAAGCTTTCTTT

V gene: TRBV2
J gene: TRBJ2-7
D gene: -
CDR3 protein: CASSATGWYEQYF
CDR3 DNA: TGTGCCAGCAGCGCCACAGGGTGGTACGAGCAGTACTTC

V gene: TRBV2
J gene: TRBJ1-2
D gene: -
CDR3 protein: CASSINYGYTF
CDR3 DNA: TGTGCCAGCAGTATAAACTATGGCTACACCTTC

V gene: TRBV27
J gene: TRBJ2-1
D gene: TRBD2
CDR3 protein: CASSLGTSGSNEQFF
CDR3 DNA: TGTGCCAGCAGTTTGGGGACTAGCGGGAGTAATGAGCAGTTCTTC

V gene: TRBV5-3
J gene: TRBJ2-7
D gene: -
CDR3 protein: CARLLSGRSSYEQYF
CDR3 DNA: TGTGCCAGACTACTTAGCGGTCGGAGCTCCTACGAGCAGTACTTC

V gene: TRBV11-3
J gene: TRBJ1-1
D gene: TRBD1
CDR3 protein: CASSPVAGGVTEAFF
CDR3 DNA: TGTGCCAGCAGCCCGGTAGCAGGGGGCGTCACTGAAGCTTTCTTT

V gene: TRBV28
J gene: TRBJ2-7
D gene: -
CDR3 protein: CASSPHQGFEQYF
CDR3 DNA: TGTGCCAGCAGTCCTCATCAGGGGTTCGAGCAGTACTTC